This T cell receptor (beta chain) was observed in a study of blood T cell repertoires in COVID-19. At the level of the study: PBMCs, B-cell-depleted T cells, or T cells provided the cDNA or gDNA that made up the material.

Patients in Seattle were enrolled during active infection, then followed longitudinally. Profiled with immunoSEQ multiplex PCR; TCRdb holds only in-frame clones, not every one. The sample records about 200,000 clones, 88% being singletons. The CDR3 loop spans 15 amino acids. CDR1 and CDR2 from the germline V gene are MDHEN and SYDVKM. V was pared by 4 bases and J by 3 bases, with 13 bases between. This sequence was found in a man aged 45-65 years with COVID-19, enrolled during active disease. The source material was peripheral blood. J is TRBJ1-5 and V is TRBV28; possibly TRBD1 for D (5 bases). This chain's CDR3 is CASSSLTVYNQPQHF. The CDR3 DNA follows: TGTGCCAGCAGTTCCCTGACAGTCTACAATCAGCCCCAGCATTTT.